Below, 31 T cell receptor beta chains from the same sample are listed, as sequenced in a study of technical replicates of blood from a handful of donors. TCRdb's copy holds only in-frame clones and misses some; the assay was immunoSEQ multiplex PCR. The profile shows just over 60,000 clones, about 89% of them singletons. The sample taken for sequencing was PBMCs. These receptors came from a human donor in good health. Some clones in this sample may be carry-over from other donors' samples.

The V gene is TRBV7-2, the J gene TRBJ2-3; TRBD2 might be the D (5 bases). This CDR3 region has 14 residues. CDR1 is SGHTA and CDR2 is FQGNSA in the germline V gene. The V gene lost 2 bases and the J gene lost 4 bases, with 10 bases spanning the gap. The DNA for the CDR3 is TGTGCCAGCAGCTTAAGGGTAGCGCCAGATACGCAGTATTTT. Its translation: CASSLRVAPDTQYF. Using reference TRBV7-2 and TRBJ2-3 for the parts outside the CDR3, the full variable domain is GAGVSQSPSNKVTEKGKDVELRCDPISGHTALYWYRQSLGQGLEFLIYFQGNSAPDKSGLPSDRFSAERTGGSVSTLTIQRTQQEDSAVYLCASSLRVAPDTQYFGPGTRLTVL.

V is TRBV7-7 and J is TRBJ2-2; the D gene is possibly TRBD2 (5 bases). V was trimmed by 2 bases and J by 1 base, leaving 11 bases between them. The germline V gene encodes CDR1 SSHAT and CDR2 FNYEAQ (reference sequence). The CDR3 runs to 16 residues. As DNA, the CDR3 is TGTGCCAGCAGCTTACTCGGGGTTGGGAACACCGGGGAGCTGTTTTTT. Protein sequence: CASSLLGVGNTGELFF. Full variable domain (outside the CDR3, taken from reference TRBV7-7 and TRBJ2-2): GAGVSQSPRYKVTKRGQDVTLRCDPISSHATLYWYQQALGQGPEFLTYFNYEAQPDKSGLPSDRFSAERPEGSISTLTIQRTEQRDSAMYRCASSLLGVGNTGELFFGEGSRLTVL.

The rearrangement uses TRBV27 and TRBJ2-2, with 10 bases lining up with TRBD1. This CDR3 is 14 amino acids long. The V gene's germline CDR1 is MNHEY and CDR2 SMNVEV (reference sequence). Trimming took 5 bases from V and 7 from J; bases not matched to a gene: 4. The CDR3: CASSRQGADGELFF. The DNA for the CDR3 is TGTGCCAGCAGTAGACAGGGGGCTGACGGGGAGCTGTTTTTT.

This clone has a handful of counts. The V and J genes are TRBV19 and TRBJ1-2, with 9 bases matching TRBD1. Germline V gives CDR1 LNHDA, CDR2 SQIVND (reference sequence). The J segment lost 4 bases and the V segment lost 6 bases, leaving 3 bases of the junction unmatched. The CDR3 spans 13 residues. CDR3 sequence (DNA): TGTGCCAGTAGGGAACAGGGGGCCTATGGCTACACCTTC. Translating gives CASREQGAYGYTF.

The chain combines TRBV6-6 with TRBJ2-7, with D perhaps matching TRBD1 (7 bases). The CDR3 loop spans 13 amino acids. Germline V gene lookup returns CDR1 MNHNY and CDR2 SVGAGI (reference sequence). V lost 8 bases and J lost 6, with 17 bases in between. CDR3 sequence (DNA): TGTGCCAGCCAGGAGGGGGCAAACATCGAGCAGTACTTC. This sequence encodes CASQEGANIEQYF.

Ten or more counts support this clone. This sequence joins TRBV7-3 and TRBJ2-7, with 11 bases lining up with TRBD2. Trimming removed 4 bases from V and 1 base from J; junction bases left unmatched: 6. This CDR3 region has 16 residues. Per the germline V gene, CDR1 is SGHTA and CDR2 is FQGTGA. CDR3 bases: TGTGCCAGCAGCTACAAGACTAGCGGGAAATCCTACGAGCAGTACTTC. It translates to CASSYKTSGKSYEQYF.

The chain links TRBV5-4 to TRBJ2-4, with a possible D match to TRBD1 (5 bases). Trimming left V 0 bases short and J 0 bases short, with 10 bases between. Germline loops: CDR1 SGHNT, CDR2 YYREEE (reference sequence). The CDR3 totals 16 residues. CDR3 bases: TGTGCCAGCAGCTTGGGTGGGGCCCTAGCCAAAAACATTCAGTACTTC. Protein sequence: CASSLGGALAKNIQYF.

J is TRBJ2-3 and V is TRBV7-9, with 8 bases lining up with TRBD2. J was trimmed by 4 bases and V by 5 bases; bases with no gene match: 5. CDR1 SEHNR and CDR2 FQNEAQ come from the germline V gene (reference sequence). The CDR3 is 14 residues long. The CDR3 is CASSPGTRADTQYF. The CDR3 region has the DNA TGTGCCAGCAGCCCAGGGACTAGAGCAGATACGCAGTATTTT.

The chain recombines TRBV18 with TRBJ2-5; the D gene is possibly TRBD1 (6 bases). This CDR3 is 14 amino acids long. Deletions cut 4 bases from V and 2 bases from J, with 11 bases between. The germline gives CDR1 KGHSH, CDR2 LQKENI. The CDR3 sequence: CASSLRQAQETQYF. For the CDR3, the DNA is TGTGCCAGCTCACTTCGACAGGCACAAGAGACCCAGTACTTC.

CDR3 residues: CARSFDTEAFF. In DNA form, the CDR3 reads TGTGCCAGAAGCTTCGACACTGAAGCTTTCTTT. The J gene is TRBJ1-1, the V gene TRBV5-3; D is ambiguous. TRBV5-3 falls under the ORF class, with uncertain function. V was shortened by 2 bases and J by 3 bases, with 2 bases between the two germline ends. The CDR3 length is 11 residues.

This clone has more than one count but fewer than ten. The chain has TRBV25-1 and TRBJ2-2, with 7 bases aligning to TRBD1. Germline CDR1 and CDR2: MGHDK and SYGVNS. V gave up 5 bases and J gave up 6 bases; unmatched junction bases: 9. There are 15 residues in the CDR3. The CDR3 nucleotides are TGTGCCAGCAGTAGAACAGGGGTTTTGGCCGGGGAGCTGTTTTTT. It specifies CASSRTGVLAGELFF.

The chain is built from TRBV7-9 and TRBJ2-2; 13 nucleotides match TRBD2. Germline CDR1 reads SEHNR; CDR2 reads FQNEAQ (reference sequence). The junction had 1 base not matched to a gene; V was cut back by 4 bases and J by 5 bases. This CDR3 contains 15 residues. The CDR3, as DNA: TGTGCCAGCAGCTCGGGACTAGCGGGGACCGGGGAGCTGTTTTTT. Translating gives CASSSGLAGTGELFF.

The chain couples TRBV5-4 to TRBJ2-1, with 7 nucleotides matching TRBD2. V trimming: 3 bases; J trimming: 3 bases; junction bases outside the gene matches: 9. CDR3 length equals 16 residues. CDR1 is SGHNT, CDR2 YYREEE, per germline (reference sequence). Here the CDR3 reads CASSWGGVADYNEQFF. The CDR3, as DNA: TGTGCCAGCAGCTGGGGGGGGGTAGCGGACTACAATGAGCAGTTCTTC.

This chain joins TRBV7-8 and TRBJ2-2; possible D gene TRBD1, 5 bases. The CDR3 consists of 14 residues. V lost 6 bases, J lost 1 base, and 9 bases lay in between. CDR1 SGHVS and CDR2 FQNEAQ come from the germline V gene. CDR3 region: CASRQGLNTGELFF. CDR3 DNA: TGTGCCAGCAGGCAGGGTCTGAACACCGGGGAGCTGTTTTTT. The variable domain in full, completed from reference TRBV7-8 and TRBJ2-2, reads GAGVSQSPRYKVAKRGQDVALRCDPISGHVSLFWYQQALGQGPEFLTYFQNEAQLDKSGLPSDRFFAERPEGSVSTLKIQRTQQEDSAVYLCASRQGLNTGELFFGEGSRLTVL.

The chain uses TRBV4-2 and TRBJ1-2; D possibly corresponds to TRBD1 (5 bases). There are 14 residues in the CDR3. Germline CDR1 is LGHNA and CDR2 is YNFKEQ. Trimming removed 5 bases at V and 1 base at J, with 11 bases between. The CDR3 region has the DNA TGTGCCAGCAGCGCGCTAGGGGTTAACTATGGCTACACCTTC. It specifies CASSALGVNYGYTF.

V and J are TRBV29-1 and TRBJ2-7, with D unresolved. This CDR3 contains 12 residues. V dropped 5 bases and J dropped 6 bases, with 14 bases sitting between them. Germline CDR1 SQVTM, CDR2 ANQGSEA. CDR3 sequence: CSVRGEAREQYF. The CDR3 DNA follows: TGCAGCGTTCGTGGAGAGGCCCGCGAGCAGTACTTC.

The chain links TRBV7-2 to TRBJ2-5, with a tentative D call TRBD2 (7 bases). V was clipped by 8 bases and J by 1 base, with 17 bases between them. The CDR3 is 15 amino acids. From germline, CDR1 is SGHTA and CDR2 FQGNSA. CDR3 loop: CASGGAGNRQETQYF. CDR3 coding DNA: TGTGCCAGCGGGGGGGCGGGGAACCGCCAAGAGACCCAGTACTTC.

The chain joins TRBV4-2 to TRBJ1-5; tentative D call: TRBD1 (5 bases). Per germline, CDR1 LGHNA and CDR2 YNFKEQ. The CDR3 has 17 residues. V lost 0 bases to trimming and J lost 1 base, with 13 bases between them. The chain's CDR3 is CASSQDLGLRSNQPQHF. The CDR3 region has the DNA TGTGCCAGCAGCCAAGATTTGGGACTGAGGAGCAATCAGCCCCAGCATTTT.

V is TRBV6-5 and J is TRBJ2-7, with a tentative D call TRBD2 (6 bases). CDR1 is MNHEY and CDR2 is SVGAGI in the germline V gene. Trimming stripped 6 bases from V and 6 bases from J, with 9 bases between. This CDR3 is built from 11 residues. Here the CDR3 DNA reads TGTGCCAGCAGGGGGGGTGGCGAGCAGTACTTC. Encoded protein: CASRGGGEQYF.

The gene calls are TRBV19 and TRBJ2-2, with TRBD2 as a possible D gene (6 bases). CDR1 and CDR2 (germline): LNHDA, SQIVND (reference sequence). The CDR3 has 16 residues. V lost 6 bases to trimming and J lost 3 bases, with 17 bases between them. CDR3 DNA sequence: TGTGCCAGTAGCAAGTATTGGACTACCTACACCGGGGAGCTGTTTTTT. This codes for CASSKYWTTYTGELFF.

The CDR3 protein is CSVEWPGRASDTQYF. The CDR3 DNA reads as TGCAGCGTTGAATGGCCCGGGAGGGCCTCAGATACGCAGTATTTT. The chain links TRBV29-1 to TRBJ2-3, with 8 bases identical to TRBD2. The CDR3 is 15 amino acids. Trimming cost V 2 bases and J 4 bases; bases outside gene matches: 8. Germline-derived CDR1 and CDR2 are SQVTM and ANQGSEA.

The J gene is TRBJ2-7, the V gene TRBV11-2; 7 bases agree with TRBD2. The ends lost 1 base at V and 1 base at J; junction bases unmatched: 7. CDR3 length equals 16 residues. Germline V lookup: CDR1 SGHAT, CDR2 FQNNGV. CDR3 sequence reads: CASSLGGGSLSYEQYF. CDR3 sequence (DNA): TGTGCCAGCAGCTTAGGCGGCGGGAGCCTGTCCTACGAGCAGTACTTC.

The CDR3: CASSVFEGVRTDTQYF. DNA of the CDR3: TGTGCCAGCAGCGTTTTCGAGGGGGTAAGGACAGATACGCAGTATTTT. This chain uses TRBV13 with TRBJ2-3, with D tentatively TRBD1 (6 bases). V dropped 5 bases and J dropped 3 bases, with 18 bases sitting between them. Per the germline V gene, CDR1 is PRHDT and CDR2 is FYEKMQ (reference sequence). The CDR3 has 16 residues.

The rearrangement joins TRBV7-2 to TRBJ2-3; the match to TRBD2 covers 11 bases. CDR1 and CDR2 from the germline V gene are SGHTA and FQGNSA. The CDR3 has 13 residues. In nucleotides, the CDR3 is TGTGCTACTGGGCTAGCGGGAGGAAATACGCAGTATTTT. It yields the protein CATGLAGGNTQYF.

V and J are TRBV6-5 and TRBJ2-5; tentative D call: TRBD1 (6 bases). The CDR3 totals 13 residues. Looked up from germline, CDR1 is MNHEY and CDR2 is SVGAGI. Trimming removed 6 bases at V and 2 bases at J, with 10 bases between. Here the CDR3 reads CASRLGQQETQYF. The CDR3 region has the DNA TGTGCCAGCAGGCTCGGACAGCAAGAGACCCAGTACTTC.

The gene calls are TRBV7-2 and TRBJ2-5; D gene unclear. V shed 2 bases and J shed 2 bases, with 12 bases lying between them. Germline V gene data show CDR1 as SGHTA and CDR2 as FQGNSA. This CDR3 contains 15 residues. CDR3 amino acids: CASSLNMNRQETQYF. CDR3 sequence (DNA): TGTGCCAGCAGCTTAAATATGAACAGACAAGAGACCCAGTACTTC.

The genes are TRBV2 and TRBJ1-1; TRBD1 matches 10 bases. Germline assignment: CDR1 SNHLY and CDR2 FYNNEI. The junction had 5 bases not matched to a gene; V was cut back by 4 bases and J by 3 bases. This CDR3 is 15 amino acids long. This CDR3 reads CASSGRTGGDTEAFF. In nucleotides, the CDR3 is TGTGCCAGCAGTGGAAGGACAGGGGGTGACACTGAAGCTTTCTTT.

The V and J genes are TRBV7-8 and TRBJ1-2; a possible D gene is TRBD1 (5 bases). Deletions cut 6 bases from V and 4 bases from J, with 18 bases between. Germline V lookup: CDR1 SGHVS, CDR2 FQNEAQ. This CDR3 is built from 15 residues. CDR3 sequence: CASRPRRDGLYGYTF. The CDR3, as DNA: TGTGCCAGCAGACCAAGGAGGGACGGACTCTATGGCTACACCTTC.

The CDR3 here is CSAKPRLTNEQFF. In nucleotides, the CDR3 is TGCAGCGCTAAGCCGAGGCTCACCAATGAGCAGTTCTTC. The chain joins TRBV29-1 to TRBJ2-1; D not resolved. Germline loops: CDR1 SQVTM, CDR2 ANQGSEA. CDR3 length equals 13 residues. The ends were cut back, 7 bases at V and 6 bases at J, with 16 bases in the middle.

The chain employs TRBV19 and TRBJ2-2; the D is unclear. The V and J ends lost 2 bases and 6 bases respectively, with 7 bases between them. This CDR3 contains 13 residues. Germline-derived CDR1 and CDR2 are LNHDA and SQIVND (reference sequence). The DNA for the CDR3 is TGTGCCAGTAGTATAATTAGCCCCGGGGAGCTGTTTTTT. Translation: CASSIISPGELFF.

The V and J genes are TRBV4-1 and TRBJ1-2; 8 nucleotides match TRBD1. V dropped 5 bases and J dropped 0; count of bases not matched to a gene: 20. CDR1 and CDR2 (germline): MGHRA, YSYEKL. CDR3 length: 20 amino acids. CDR3 amino acids: CASSEFSFGTGNKANYGYTF. The CDR3 DNA sequence: TGCGCCAGCAGCGAATTTAGCTTCGGGACAGGCAATAAAGCTAACTATGGCTACACCTTC.